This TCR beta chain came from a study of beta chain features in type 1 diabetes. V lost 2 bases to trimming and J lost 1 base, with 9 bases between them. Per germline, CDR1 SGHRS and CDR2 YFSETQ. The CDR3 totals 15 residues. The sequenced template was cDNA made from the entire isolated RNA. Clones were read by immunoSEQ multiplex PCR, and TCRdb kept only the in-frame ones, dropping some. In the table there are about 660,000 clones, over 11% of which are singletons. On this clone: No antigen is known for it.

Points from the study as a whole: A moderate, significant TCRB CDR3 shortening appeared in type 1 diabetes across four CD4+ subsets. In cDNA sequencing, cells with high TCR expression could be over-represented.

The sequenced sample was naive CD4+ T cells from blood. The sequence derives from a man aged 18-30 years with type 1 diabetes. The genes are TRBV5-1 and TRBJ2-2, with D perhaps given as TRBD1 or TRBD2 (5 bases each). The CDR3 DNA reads TGCGCCAGCAGCTTAACGGGACGGAACACCGGGGAGCTGTTTTTT. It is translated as CASSLTGRNTGELFF.